Listed here are 26 T cell receptor beta chains from one sample, sequenced in a study of blood T cell repertoires in COVID-19. Profiling relied on immunoSEQ multiplex PCR, and the TCRdb table lists in-frame clones only, not all of them. The sample includes 300,000 to 450,000 clones, approximately 90% seen only once; the top ten take roughly 1.2%. Sequencing used PBMCs or T cells enriched from blood (not recorded which). These receptors were obtained from a woman in her late teens or twenties who had recovered from COVID-19.

This chain links TRBV6-6 with TRBJ1-6; the match to TRBD1 covers 7 bases. The CDR3 consists of 14 residues. CDR1 is MNHNY and CDR2 is SVGAGI in the germline V gene (reference sequence). V shed 2 bases, J shed 9 bases, and the junction held 4 bases outside the gene matches. CDR3 nucleotide sequence: TGTGCCAGCAGTTACACCGGGACAGCTTCACCCCTCCACTTT. Translating it yields CASSYTGTASPLHF.

The CDR3 sequence is CASSTGGGELFF. CDR3 DNA sequence: TGTGCCAGCAGTACCGGGGGCGGGGAGCTGTTTTTT. The chain carries TRBV6-5 and TRBJ2-2; possibly TRBD2 for D (6 bases). The CDR3 runs to 12 residues. CDR1 is MNHEY and CDR2 is SVGAGI in the germline V gene. Trimming removed 5 bases at V and 7 bases at J, with 8 bases between.

The rearrangement uses TRBV15 and TRBJ2-7; D not certain. The ends were cut back, 5 bases at V and 0 bases at J, with 8 bases in the middle. The germline V gene encodes CDR1 LNHNV and CDR2 YYDKDF (reference sequence). The CDR3 spans 13 residues. The CDR3 sequence: CATSPDNSYEQYF. The CDR3 bases are TGTGCCACCAGCCCTGACAACTCCTACGAGCAGTACTTC.

The V and J genes are TRBV7-9 and TRBJ1-2; D might be TRBD1 (5 bases). The V end lost 5 bases, the J end lost 2 bases, and 15 bases lay between the germline ends. The germline V gene has CDR1 SEHNR and CDR2 FQNEAQ (reference sequence). The CDR3 runs 15 residues. The CDR3 DNA reads TGTGCCAGCAGCCATCCGCGGACACTCAACTATGGCTACACCTTC. Its translation: CASSHPRTLNYGYTF.

CDR3 residues: CASSPGVGADPYNEQFF. In DNA, the CDR3 is TGCGCCAGCAGCCCAGGGGTCGGGGCCGACCCTTACAATGAGCAGTTCTTC. The V and J genes are TRBV4-3 and TRBJ2-1; maybe TRBD1 (6 bases). Germline CDR1 and CDR2: LGHNA and YSLEER. The ends were cut back, 4 bases at V and 4 bases at J, with 20 bases in the middle. The length of the CDR3 is 17 residues.

This sequence joins TRBV6-6 and TRBJ2-3, with TRBD1 matching over 12 bases. The germline CDR1 and CDR2 sequences are MNHNY and SVGAGI (reference sequence). With V trimmed by 6 bases and J by 13 bases, 11 bases remained unmatched. CDR3 length equals 14 residues. CDR3: CASRSGTGGRSEYF. For the CDR3, the DNA is TGTGCCAGCAGATCTGGGACAGGGGGCCGATCTGAGTATTTT.

The chain recombines TRBV19 with TRBJ2-2, with 10 bases aligning to TRBD2. V was pared by 5 bases and J by 3 bases, with 6 bases of the junction left unmatched. The CDR3 is made up of 16 amino acids. Germline V gene lookup returns CDR1 LNHDA and CDR2 SQIVND (reference sequence). CDR3 DNA: TGTGCCAGTAGTGGCGAGCGGGGGGGCTACACCGGGGAGCTGTTTTTT. Translated, it gives CASSGERGGYTGELFF.

The rearrangement links TRBV21-1 to TRBJ1-5. TRBV21-1 is a pseudogene. The length of the CDR3 is 18 residues. CDR3 DNA: TGTGCCAGCAGCAAGCCTTTGGTCGAAGGCGAGGGCAATCAGCCCCAGCATTTT. It is translated as CASSKPLVEGEGNQPQHF.

This clone occurred a few times. The chain links TRBV7-9 to TRBJ2-2; TRBD1 matches at 7 bases. There are 16 residues in the CDR3. Trimming removed 5 bases from V and 4 bases from J; junction bases left unmatched: 10. Looked up from germline, CDR1 is SEHNR and CDR2 is FQNEAQ (reference sequence). The CDR3 DNA reads TGTGCCAGCAGCCCTCCGACGAACAGGGGCACCGGGGAGCTGTTTTTT. Its protein is CASSPPTNRGTGELFF.

The chain employs TRBV5-8 and TRBJ1-2; D call uncertain. In germline, CDR1 is SGHTS, CDR2 YDEGEE. The CDR3 is 12 residues long. V lost 1 base and J lost 8, with 9 bases in between. CDR3 nucleotides: TGTGCCAGCAGCTTGTTTGACGGGGGCTACACCTTC. Translation: CASSLFDGGYTF.

This clone showed up just once. The chain recombines TRBV2 with TRBJ2-1; TRBD2 matches 12 bases. Looked up from germline, CDR1 is SNHLY and CDR2 is FYNNEI. The CDR3 has 17 residues. V lost 8 bases, J lost 4 bases, and 12 bases stayed unmatched. CDR3 residues: CASGSGLAGGQYNEQFF. The CDR3 DNA reads as TGTGCCAGCGGGTCGGGCCTAGCGGGGGGGCAGTACAATGAGCAGTTCTTC.

The chain links TRBV2 to TRBJ2-2; 12 nucleotides agree with TRBD2. The CDR3 is made up of 18 amino acids. Germline V gives CDR1 SNHLY, CDR2 FYNNEI. V trimming: 4 bases; J trimming: 5 bases; junction bases outside the gene matches: 11. The CDR3 DNA reads as TGTGCCAGCAGTGGCCTCCCTAGCGGGGGGGCCGGAACCGGGGAGCTGTTTTTT. The encoded protein is CASSGLPSGGAGTGELFF.

This clone was recorded once. In the same sample, other DNA sequences code for this CDR3. The CDR3 bases are TGTGCCAGCAGCTTAGGGTCAGGGAACACTGAAGCTTTCTTT. Its protein is CASSLGSGNTEAFF. The chain employs TRBV7-2 and TRBJ1-1; D remains ambiguous. Germline assignment: CDR1 SGHTA and CDR2 FQGNSA. Deletions cut 1 base from V and 1 base from J, with 7 bases between. CDR3 length: 14 residues.

This chain links TRBV5-4 with TRBJ1-1; unclear D gene. Germline CDR1 is SGHNT and CDR2 is YYREEE (reference sequence). V was trimmed by 4 bases and J by 0 bases, leaving 16 bases between them. The CDR3 spans 16 residues. The CDR3 DNA is TGTGCCAGCAGCCTTGTACCTACCCGGTTGAACACTGAAGCTTTCTTT. Translation gives CASSLVPTRLNTEAFF.

This clone has a single count. The gene calls are TRBV3-1 (or the pseudogene TRBV3-2) and TRBJ2-5; 11 bases are a match to TRBD2. The CDR3 covers 17 residues. Germline V gene lookup returns CDR1 LGHDT and CDR2 YNNKEL (reference sequence). Trimming took 1 base from V and 4 from J; bases not matched to a gene: 8. The CDR3 spells CASSQVSGGAAGETQYF. The CDR3 nucleotides read TGTGCCAGCAGCCAAGTTAGCGGGGGGGCAGCAGGAGAGACCCAGTACTTC.

This chain uses TRBV4-2 with TRBJ2-1, with 10 positions matching TRBD2. The ends lost 0 bases at V and 7 bases at J; junction bases unmatched: 18. Germline V gene lookup returns CDR1 LGHNA and CDR2 YNFKEQ. This CDR3 is built from 20 residues. The CDR3 here is CASSQEGSSGGNTLRNEQFF. The CDR3 DNA reads as TGTGCCAGCAGCCAAGAGGGGTCTAGCGGGGGAAATACCCTTAGGAATGAGCAGTTCTTC.

The sample holds a few counts of this clone. The chain carries TRBV9 and TRBJ1-2; 9 bases line up with TRBD1. The J segment lost 2 bases and the V segment lost 4 bases, leaving 6 bases of the junction unmatched. CDR3 length: 15 residues. Germline CDR1 reads SGDLS; CDR2 reads YYNGEE. CDR3: CASSRGTGQNYGYTF. The CDR3 region has the DNA TGTGCCAGCAGCAGAGGGACAGGGCAAAACTATGGCTACACCTTC.

This clone appeared a single time. The chain carries TRBV25-1 and TRBJ1-1, with D possibly being TRBD1 (5 bases). There are 13 residues in the CDR3. The V gene's germline CDR1 is MGHDK and CDR2 SYGVNS. Trimming stripped 6 bases from V and 3 bases from J, with 11 bases between. CDR3 coding DNA: TGTGCCAGCAGCCCGACAGAGTACACTGAAGCTTTCTTT. Encoded protein: CASSPTEYTEAFF.

This clone was seen once. The chain couples TRBV6-5 to TRBJ2-1, with 8 bases aligning to TRBD2. The CDR3 runs 15 residues. Trimming took 6 bases from V and 0 from J; bases not matched to a gene: 4. The germline V gene has CDR1 MNHEY and CDR2 SVGAGI. This chain's CDR3 is CASSSGTSSYNEQFF. Written as DNA, the CDR3 is TGTGCCAGCAGCTCCGGGACTAGCTCCTACAATGAGCAGTTCTTC.

As to this clone: Other DNA sequences in the same sample also yield this CDR3. This rearrangement joins TRBV9 to TRBJ1-1; 7 nucleotides agree with TRBD1. CDR3 length: 13 residues. In germline, CDR1 is SGDLS, CDR2 YYNGEE. J lost 5 bases, V lost 4 bases, and 5 bases had no gene match. CDR3 residues: CASSPGGGTEAFF. CDR3 DNA sequence: TGTGCCAGCAGCCCAGGGGGAGGAACTGAAGCTTTCTTT.

This clone was observed once. This same CDR3 is encoded by further DNA sequences in the sample. This sequence joins TRBV5-1 and TRBJ1-2, with no clear D. Germline values: CDR1 SGHRS, CDR2 YFSETQ. CDR3 length: 15 residues. The V end lost 0 bases, the J end lost 0 bases, and 9 bases lay between the germline ends. This CDR3 is CASSLGGVTNYGYTF. The CDR3 nucleotides read TGCGCCAGCAGCTTGGGGGGAGTTACTAACTATGGCTACACCTTC.

Note on this clone: Germline and junction disagree at one end, which may indicate a read error. The rearrangement joins TRBV5-5 to TRBJ2-3, with TRBD2 identical over 8 bases. The CDR3 is 16 residues long. Germline CDR1 SGHKS, CDR2 YYEKEE (reference sequence). CDR3 DNA: TGTGCCAGCAGCTCACGGACTAGCTTAGGCACGGATACGCAGTATTTT. This sequence encodes CASSSRTSLGTDTQYF.

Regarding this clone: Distinct nucleotide sequences in the sample also encode this CDR3. This chain links TRBV27 with TRBJ2-1; 8 bases line up with TRBD2. The germline V gene has CDR1 MNHEY and CDR2 SMNVEV (reference sequence). Unmatched junction bases numbered 4, after V lost 6 bases and J lost 0 bases. There are 15 residues in the CDR3. In DNA, the CDR3 is TGTGCCAGCAGCCTGGCGGGGGGCTCCTACAATGAGCAGTTCTTC. This encodes CASSLAGGSYNEQFF.

The chain links TRBV4-1 to TRBJ2-5; 14 bases fit TRBD2. Germline V gives CDR1 MGHRA, CDR2 YSYEKL. J gave up 3 bases and V 0 bases, and 9 bases lay outside the gene matches. The CDR3 is 19 amino acids. This CDR3 reads CASSQDPRLAGGPKETQYF. The CDR3 DNA reads as TGCGCCAGCAGCCAAGACCCCAGACTAGCGGGGGGGCCTAAAGAGACCCAGTACTTC.

The chain employs TRBV27 and TRBJ2-7, with D possibly TRBD1 on 6 matching bases. This CDR3 spans 12 amino acids. V lost 8 bases to trimming and J lost 4 bases, with 12 bases between them. Per the germline V gene, CDR1 is MNHEY and CDR2 is SMNVEV (reference sequence). CDR3 residues: CASYNRAYEQYF. CDR3 in DNA: TGTGCCAGCTACAACAGGGCTTACGAGCAGTACTTC.

The chain uses TRBV28 and TRBJ1-2; 11 nucleotides agree with TRBD1. The CDR3 is 18 amino acids. V lost 6 bases to trimming and J lost 0 bases; unmatched junction nucleotides: 12. Germline V gene sequence: CDR1 MDHEN, CDR2 SYDVKM. In DNA form, the CDR3 reads TGTGCCAGCAGCGCCGGGACAGGGGGATTCTCAGCTAACTATGGCTACACCTTC. This codes for CASSAGTGGFSANYGYTF.